Following are 3 T cell receptor beta chains from one sample sequenced in a study of T cell changes during pregnancy in multiple sclerosis. Produced via immunoSEQ multiplex PCR; TCRdb's table is partial and in-frame only. The sample has roughly 40,000 clones, about 92% seen once. This sample comprised peripheral blood, obtained before pregnancy. The receptor set was obtained from a female donor with multiple sclerosis, enrolled in a pregnancy study.

This chain connects TRBV9 to TRBJ1-2; D gene unclear. V lost 0 bases, J lost 4 bases, and 10 bases lay in between. Germline lookup yields CDR1 SGDLS and CDR2 YYNGEE. The CDR3 is 14 amino acids. CDR3 residues: CASSVGLASYGYTF. The CDR3 DNA follows: TGTGCCAGCAGCGTAGGCCTGGCTAGCTATGGCTACACCTTC.

V gene TRBV5-6 combines with J gene TRBJ1-2; maybe TRBD1 (5 bases). CDR3 length equals 13 residues. Germline values: CDR1 SGHDT, CDR2 YYEEEE. The V end was cut by 1 base, the J end by 8 bases, with 12 bases between. The CDR3 sequence: CASSLQGSGGYTF. DNA for the CDR3: TGTGCCAGCAGCTTGCAGGGTTCTGGGGGCTACACCTTC.

The V call is TRBV27, the J call TRBJ2-5, with D possibly matching TRBD1 (6 bases). Germline CDR1 is MNHEY and CDR2 is SMNVEV (reference sequence). The CDR3 loop spans 15 amino acids. Trimming cost V 1 base and J 3 bases, with 12 bases left between them. CDR3 residues: CASSLLGGYEETQYF. CDR3 nucleotides: TGTGCCAGCAGTTTATTAGGGGGTTATGAAGAGACCCAGTACTTC.